A single T cell receptor beta chain is shown here with its context. This CDR3 contains 14 residues. The V gene's germline CDR1 is MNHEY and CDR2 SMNVEV (reference sequence). V shed 5 bases and J shed 4 bases, with 14 bases lying between them. Per the original data handling: How many nucleated cells were present was estimated from reference gene primer amplification. Here immunoSEQ multiplex PCR was the method, and the copy in TCRdb shows in-frame clones only, minus some. That table is the source of V, J and clone size, and D and trimming were worked out from the DNA. The sample has some 270,000 clones; 75% to 85% are singletons. This sample was included in a study of blood T cell repertoires in COVID-19. Study information: Both acute and convalescent COVID-19 samples were obtained from the United States, Italy and Spain.

Those enrolled, adults aged about 18 to 89 years, came from under 25 US areas. Participants were placed into cohorts based on the clinical history they reported. The TCR comes from a woman aged 50 to 60 with acute COVID-19. This chain joins TRBV27 and TRBJ1-1, with a possible D match to TRBD1 (5 bases). The specimen was PBMCs or T cells enriched from blood (not recorded which). CDR3 region: CASSLIAGITEAFF. As DNA, the CDR3 is TGTGCCAGCAGTCTCATCGCAGGGATCACTGAAGCTTTCTTT.